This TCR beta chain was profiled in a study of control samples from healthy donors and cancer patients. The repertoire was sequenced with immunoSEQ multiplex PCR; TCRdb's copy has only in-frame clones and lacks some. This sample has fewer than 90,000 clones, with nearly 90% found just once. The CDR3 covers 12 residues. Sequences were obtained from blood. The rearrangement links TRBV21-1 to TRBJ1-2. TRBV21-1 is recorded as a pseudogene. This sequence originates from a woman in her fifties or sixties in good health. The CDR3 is CASSKFEGRATF. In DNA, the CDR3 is TGTGCCAGCAGTAAATTCGAGGGGCGCGCCACCTTC.